This T cell receptor beta chain is from a study of T cells after yellow fever vaccination. Study details: SMART-Seq v4 Ultra Low Input handled preparation of low-cell-number fractions.

This clonotype appeared a few times. Its specificity is unknown. Study-level findings and limits: After the booster, over 95% of CD4 and about 90% of CD8 primary-response clones were re-detected. Although most clonotypes did not, a small share appeared in both CD4 and CD8 compartments.

TCRdb reprocessed the 5' RACE reads via MiXCR and lists one record per CDR3 protein. The sample contains 120,000 or so distinct CDR3 sequences, over 12% of which appear only once. Looked up from germline, CDR1 is MGHRA and CDR2 is YSYEKL. The CDR3 runs 18 residues. Trimming left V 3 bases short and J 4 bases short, with 24 bases between. The V call is TRBV4-1, the J call TRBJ2-5, with D possibly TRBD2 on 6 matching bases. The sample here was CD8+ T cells sorted from PBMCs, taken 5 days after the yellow fever booster vaccination. This receptor was obtained from a young man who received the YFV17D yellow fever vaccine. In DNA, the CDR3 is TGCGCCAGCAGCCACCTCCCCCCCGCGGCGGGGCTGGGAGAGACCCAGTACTTC. Its translation: CASSHLPPAAGLGETQYF.